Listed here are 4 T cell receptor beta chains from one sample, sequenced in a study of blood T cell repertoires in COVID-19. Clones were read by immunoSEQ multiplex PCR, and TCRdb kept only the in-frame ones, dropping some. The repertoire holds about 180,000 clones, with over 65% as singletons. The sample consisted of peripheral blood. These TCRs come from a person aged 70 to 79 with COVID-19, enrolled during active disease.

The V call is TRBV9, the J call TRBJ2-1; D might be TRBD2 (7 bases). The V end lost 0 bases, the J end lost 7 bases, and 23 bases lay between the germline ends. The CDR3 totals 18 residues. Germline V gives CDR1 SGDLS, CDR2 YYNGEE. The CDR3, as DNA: TGTGCCAGCAGCGTAGGCCCCTTCGGAGGGGGGGTTTGGAATGAGCAGTTCTTC. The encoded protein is CASSVGPFGGGVWNEQFF.

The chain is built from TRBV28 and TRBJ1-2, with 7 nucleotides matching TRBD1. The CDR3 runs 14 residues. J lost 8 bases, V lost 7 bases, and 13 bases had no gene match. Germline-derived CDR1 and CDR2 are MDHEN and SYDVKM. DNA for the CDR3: TGTGCCAGCACCCGAACAGGGGAGGCGGCCGGCTACACCTTC. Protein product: CASTRTGEAAGYTF.

DNA of the CDR3: TGTGCCAGCAGGGAGAACCTCAGGGGTACTGAAGCTTTCTTT. It yields the protein CASRENLRGTEAFF. This sequence joins TRBV6-5 and TRBJ1-1; TRBD1 might be the D (6 bases). This CDR3 has 14 residues. V was shortened by 6 bases and J by 5 bases, with 16 bases between the two germline ends. Germline CDR1 reads MNHEY; CDR2 reads SVGAGI.

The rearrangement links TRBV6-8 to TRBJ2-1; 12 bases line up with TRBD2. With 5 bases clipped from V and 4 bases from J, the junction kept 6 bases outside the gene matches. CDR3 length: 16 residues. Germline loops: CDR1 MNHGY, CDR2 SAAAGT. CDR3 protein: CASSDVTSGSYNEQFF. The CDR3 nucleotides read TGTGCCAGCAGTGATGTGACTAGCGGGAGTTACAATGAGCAGTTCTTC.